The next 2 T cell receptor beta chains were all read from a single sample in a study of T cells in Graves' hyperthyroidism and ophthalmopathy. There were TCR beta CDR3 regions amplified from RNA transcripts. With the HTBI primer set, the TCR CDR3 went through a first round of RT-PCR. TCRdb reprocessed the multiplex PCR reads via MiXCR and lists one record per CDR3 protein. The table records more than 300,000 distinct CDR3 sequences, approximately 18% of them present only once. Sequencing was done on a sample of blood. The receptors originated from a woman aged 25-40 years with Graves' hyperthyroidism that later progressed to Graves' ophthalmopathy.

This clonotype was seen many times. V usage is TRBV30 and J usage is TRBJ2-7, with no clear D. V was trimmed by 0 bases and J by 2 bases, leaving 2 bases between them. CDR1 is GTSNPN, CDR2 SVGIG, per germline (reference sequence). CDR3 length: 11 amino acids. CDR3 in amino acids: CAWSVAYEQYF. The CDR3 region has the DNA TGTGCCTGGAGTGTAGCCTACGAGCAGTACTTC.

DNA for the CDR3: TGCAGTGCTAGAGATCTCGGCGGGAGGGCTTCAAACTCCTACGAGCAGTACTTC. It translates to CSARDLGGRASNSYEQYF. This chain links TRBV20-1 with TRBJ2-7; 9 nucleotides align to TRBD2. From germline, CDR1 is DFQATT and CDR2 SNEGSKA (reference sequence). This CDR3 has 18 residues. V shed 0 bases and J 0 bases; nucleotides not matched to a gene: 12.